Below, 3 T cell receptor beta chains from the same sample are listed, as sequenced in a study of STAT5B mutations in CD4+ large granular lymphocyte leukemia. Clones were sequenced by immunoSEQ multiplex PCR, and TCRdb holds only the in-frame ones, with some missing. Seen here are some 40,000 clones, about four fifths observed once, and the top ten hold 3.5% to 4%. What was sequenced was CD4+ T cells from blood buffy coats. These receptors were taken from a human donor in good health.

The chain uses TRBV25-1 and TRBJ2-7, with 16 bases that match TRBD2. The germline gives CDR1 MGHDK, CDR2 SYGVNS. The CDR3 totals 18 residues. V lost 4 bases to trimming and J lost 0 bases; unmatched junction nucleotides: 6. The CDR3 coding sequence is TGTGCCAGCAGTGGGGGGACTAGCGGGAGGGTGAGCTCCTACGAGCAGTACTTC. As protein: CASSGGTSGRVSSYEQYF.

The chain is built from TRBV6-6 and TRBJ2-1, with TRBD1 matching 9 bases. Germline V lookup: CDR1 MNHNY, CDR2 SVGAGI (reference sequence). This CDR3 spans 15 amino acids. Germline trimming cut 6 bases from V and 2 bases from J; bases unmatched to any gene: 5. The CDR3 nucleotides are TGTGCCAGCAGACGTAGACAGGGGGCCTACAATGAGCAGTTCTTC. Its protein product is CASRRRQGAYNEQFF.

This clone appeared once. This chain uses TRBV9 with TRBJ1-3; perhaps TRBD1 as D (6 bases). This CDR3 region has 16 residues. V dropped 1 base and J dropped 0 bases, with 11 bases sitting between them. Germline-derived CDR1 and CDR2 are SGDLS and YYNGEE. CDR3 residues: CASSVQGSYSGNTIYF. CDR3 DNA sequence: TGTGCCAGCAGCGTACAGGGGTCCTACTCTGGAAACACCATATATTTT.